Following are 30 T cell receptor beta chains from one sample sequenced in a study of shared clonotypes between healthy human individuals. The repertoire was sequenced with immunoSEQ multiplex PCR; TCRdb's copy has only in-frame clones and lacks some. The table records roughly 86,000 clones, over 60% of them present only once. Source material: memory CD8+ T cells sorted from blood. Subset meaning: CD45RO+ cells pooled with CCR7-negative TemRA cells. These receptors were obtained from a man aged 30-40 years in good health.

The DNA for the CDR3 is TGTGCCACAGCCGGAGTGGGCTTCGAGCAGTACTTC. The encoded protein is CATAGVGFEQYF. V usage is TRBV28 and J usage is TRBJ2-7, with unresolved D. The ends were cut back, 10 bases at V and 6 bases at J, with 16 bases in the middle. The CDR3 length is 12 residues. Germline loops: CDR1 MDHEN, CDR2 SYDVKM.

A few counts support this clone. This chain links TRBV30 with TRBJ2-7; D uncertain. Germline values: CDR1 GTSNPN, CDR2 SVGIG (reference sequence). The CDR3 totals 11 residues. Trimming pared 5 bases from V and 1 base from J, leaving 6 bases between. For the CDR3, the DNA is TGTGCCTGGCAGCAATCCTACGAGCAGTACTTC. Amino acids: CAWQQSYEQYF.

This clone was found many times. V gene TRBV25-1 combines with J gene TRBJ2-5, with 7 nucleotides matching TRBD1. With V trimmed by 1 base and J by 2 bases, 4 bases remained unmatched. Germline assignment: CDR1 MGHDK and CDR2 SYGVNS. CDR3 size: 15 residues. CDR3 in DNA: TGTGCCAGCAGTGAATTCGGGACAGCACAAGAGACCCAGTACTTC. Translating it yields CASSEFGTAQETQYF.

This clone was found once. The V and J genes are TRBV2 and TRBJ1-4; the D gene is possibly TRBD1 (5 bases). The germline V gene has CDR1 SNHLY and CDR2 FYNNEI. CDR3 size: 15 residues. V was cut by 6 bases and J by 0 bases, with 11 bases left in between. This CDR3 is CASSQDTATNEKLFF. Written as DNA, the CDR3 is TGTGCCAGCAGCCAGGACACTGCAACTAATGAAAAACTGTTTTTT.

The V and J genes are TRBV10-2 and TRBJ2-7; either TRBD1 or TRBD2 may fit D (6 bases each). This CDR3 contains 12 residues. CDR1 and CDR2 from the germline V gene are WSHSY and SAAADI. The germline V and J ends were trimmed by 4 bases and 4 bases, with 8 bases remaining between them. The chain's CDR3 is CASSAGAYEQYF. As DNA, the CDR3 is TGCGCCAGCAGTGCGGGGGCTTACGAGCAGTACTTC.

CDR3 DNA: TGTGCCAGCAGCTGGGACAGTGCGGGGGGAGGCAGTAGCACAGATACGCAGTATTTT. It is translated as CASSWDSAGGGSSTDTQYF. The chain has TRBV7-2 and TRBJ2-3, with D possibly matching TRBD2 (8 bases). Germline lookup yields CDR1 SGHTA and CDR2 FQGNSA. The V gene lost 4 bases and the J gene lost 0 bases, with 23 bases spanning the gap. The CDR3 contains 19 residues.

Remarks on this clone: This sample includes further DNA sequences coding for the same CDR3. For the CDR3, the DNA is TGTGCCAGCAGCCGGGGTCCCTCCTCCTACAATGAGCAGTTCTTC. Translation: CASSRGPSSYNEQFF. The chain uses TRBV7-8 and TRBJ2-1; D is perhaps TRBD2 (5 bases). V gave up 5 bases and J gave up 0 bases, with 11 bases separating them. This CDR3 comprises 15 residues. Germline V CDR1 and CDR2: SGHVS, FQNEAQ.

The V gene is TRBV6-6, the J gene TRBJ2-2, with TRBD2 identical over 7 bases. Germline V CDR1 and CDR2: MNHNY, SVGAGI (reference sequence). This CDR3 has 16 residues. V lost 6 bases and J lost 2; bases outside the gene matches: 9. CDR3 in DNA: TGTGCCAGCAGATCGCCTAGCGGACCAAACACCGGGGAGCTGTTTTTT. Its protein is CASRSPSGPNTGELFF.

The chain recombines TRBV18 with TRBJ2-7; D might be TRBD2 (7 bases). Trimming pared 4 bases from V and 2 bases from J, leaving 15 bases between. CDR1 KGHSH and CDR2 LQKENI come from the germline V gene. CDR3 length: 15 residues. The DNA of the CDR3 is TGTGCCAGCTCACAGAAAGCGGGACAAGCCTACGAGCAGTACTTC. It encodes CASSQKAGQAYEQYF.

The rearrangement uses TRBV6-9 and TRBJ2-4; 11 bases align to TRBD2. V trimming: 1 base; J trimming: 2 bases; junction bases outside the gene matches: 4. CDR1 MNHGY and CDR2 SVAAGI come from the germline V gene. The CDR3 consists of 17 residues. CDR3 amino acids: CASSYLGLADSKNIQYF. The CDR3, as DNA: TGTGCCAGCAGTTATTTGGGACTAGCGGATTCCAAAAACATTCAGTACTTC.

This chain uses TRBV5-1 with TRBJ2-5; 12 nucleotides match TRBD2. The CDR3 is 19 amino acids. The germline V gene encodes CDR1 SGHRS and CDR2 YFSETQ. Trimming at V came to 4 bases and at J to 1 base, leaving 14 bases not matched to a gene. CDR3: CASSTLPASGRVFQETQYF. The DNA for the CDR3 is TGCGCCAGCAGCACCCTACCAGCTAGCGGGAGGGTATTCCAAGAGACCCAGTACTTC.

The CDR3 DNA sequence: TGTGCCACCAGCAGAGTTAGCGGGGACTACAATGAGCAGTTCTTC. It codes for CATSRVSGDYNEQFF. The chain couples TRBV15 to TRBJ2-1; 8 nucleotides align to TRBD2. The CDR3 covers 15 residues. From germline, CDR1 is LNHNV and CDR2 YYDKDF (reference sequence). The V segment lost 1 base and the J segment 3 bases; nucleotides outside the gene matches: 2.

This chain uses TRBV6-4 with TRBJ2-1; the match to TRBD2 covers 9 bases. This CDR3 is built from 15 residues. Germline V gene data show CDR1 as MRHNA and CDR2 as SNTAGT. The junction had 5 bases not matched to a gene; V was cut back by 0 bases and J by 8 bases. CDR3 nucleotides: TGTGCCAGCAGTGACTCTAATAGCGGGAGTTATGAGCAGTTCTTC. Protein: CASSDSNSGSYEQFF.

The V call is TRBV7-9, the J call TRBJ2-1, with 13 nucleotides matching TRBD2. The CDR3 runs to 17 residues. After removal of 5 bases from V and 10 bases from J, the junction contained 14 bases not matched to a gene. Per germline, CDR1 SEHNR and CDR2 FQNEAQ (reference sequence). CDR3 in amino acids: CASSRRTPGLAGLEQFF. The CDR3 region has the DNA TGTGCCAGCAGCAGAAGGACTCCGGGACTAGCGGGATTGGAGCAGTTCTTC.

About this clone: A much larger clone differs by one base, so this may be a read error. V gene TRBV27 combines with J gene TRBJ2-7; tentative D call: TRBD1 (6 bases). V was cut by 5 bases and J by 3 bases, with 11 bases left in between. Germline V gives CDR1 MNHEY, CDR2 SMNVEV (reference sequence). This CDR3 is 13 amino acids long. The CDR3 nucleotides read TGTGCCAGCAGTCCGCGACAGGACTACGAGCAGTACTTC. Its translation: CASSPRQDYEQYF.

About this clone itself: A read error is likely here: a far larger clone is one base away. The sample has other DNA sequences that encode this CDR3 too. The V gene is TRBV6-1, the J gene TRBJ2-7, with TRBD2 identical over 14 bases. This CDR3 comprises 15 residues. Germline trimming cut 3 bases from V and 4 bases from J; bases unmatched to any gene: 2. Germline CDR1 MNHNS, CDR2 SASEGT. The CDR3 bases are TGTGCCAGCAGTGAGGGGACTAGCGGGAGTTACGAGCAGTACTTC. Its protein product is CASSEGTSGSYEQYF.

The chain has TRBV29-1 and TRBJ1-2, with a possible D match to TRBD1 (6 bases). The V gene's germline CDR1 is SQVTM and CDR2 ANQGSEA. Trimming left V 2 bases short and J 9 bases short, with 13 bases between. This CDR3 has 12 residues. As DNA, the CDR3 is TGCAGCGTTGAATGGGGGCCTGCACGCTACACCTTC. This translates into CSVEWGPARYTF.

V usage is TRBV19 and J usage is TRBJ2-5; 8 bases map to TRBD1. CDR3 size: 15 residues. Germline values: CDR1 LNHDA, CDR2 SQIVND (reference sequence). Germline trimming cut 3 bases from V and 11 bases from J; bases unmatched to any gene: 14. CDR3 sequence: CASSISGQVMAPQYF. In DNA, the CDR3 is TGTGCCAGTAGTATCTCGGGACAGGTCATGGCCCCTCAGTACTTC.

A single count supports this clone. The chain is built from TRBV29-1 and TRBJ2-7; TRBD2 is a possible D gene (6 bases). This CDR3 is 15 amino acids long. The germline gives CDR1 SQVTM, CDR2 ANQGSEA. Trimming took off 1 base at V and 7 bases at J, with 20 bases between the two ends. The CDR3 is CSVEAAGGTPWEQYF. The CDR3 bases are TGCAGCGTTGAAGCGGCCGGCGGGACCCCGTGGGAGCAGTACTTC.

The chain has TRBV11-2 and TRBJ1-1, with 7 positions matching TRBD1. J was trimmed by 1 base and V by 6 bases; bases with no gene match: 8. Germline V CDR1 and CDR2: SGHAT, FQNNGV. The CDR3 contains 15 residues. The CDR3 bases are TGTGCCAGCAGGGACACCGGGACAGCGAACACTGAAGCTTTCTTT. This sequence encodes CASRDTGTANTEAFF.

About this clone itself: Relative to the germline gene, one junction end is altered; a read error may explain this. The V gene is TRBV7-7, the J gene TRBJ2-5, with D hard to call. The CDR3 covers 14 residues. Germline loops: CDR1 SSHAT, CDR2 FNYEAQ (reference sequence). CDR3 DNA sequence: TGTGCTAGCAGCTTAAACGGCCTACGGGAGACCCAGTACTTC. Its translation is CASSLNGLRETQYF.

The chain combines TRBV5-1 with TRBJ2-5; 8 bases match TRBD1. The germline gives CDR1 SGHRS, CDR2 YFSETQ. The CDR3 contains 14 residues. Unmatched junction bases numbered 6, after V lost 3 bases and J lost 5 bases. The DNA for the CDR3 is TGCGCCAGCAGCTGGCGGACAGGGTACGAGACCCAGTACTTC. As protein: CASSWRTGYETQYF.

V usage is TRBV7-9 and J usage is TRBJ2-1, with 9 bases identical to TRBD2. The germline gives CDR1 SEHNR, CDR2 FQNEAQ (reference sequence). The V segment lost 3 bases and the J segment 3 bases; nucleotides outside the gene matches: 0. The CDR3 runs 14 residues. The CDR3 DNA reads TGTGCCAGCAGCTTTAGCGGGAGCTACAATGAGCAGTTCTTC. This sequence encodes CASSFSGSYNEQFF.

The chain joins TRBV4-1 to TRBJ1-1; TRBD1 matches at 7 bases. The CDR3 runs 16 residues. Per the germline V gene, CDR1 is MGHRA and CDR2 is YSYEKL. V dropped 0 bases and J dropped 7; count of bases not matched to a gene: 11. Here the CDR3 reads CASSQDTLRNRGEAFF. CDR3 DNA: TGCGCCAGCAGCCAAGATACCTTAAGGAACAGGGGTGAAGCTTTCTTT.

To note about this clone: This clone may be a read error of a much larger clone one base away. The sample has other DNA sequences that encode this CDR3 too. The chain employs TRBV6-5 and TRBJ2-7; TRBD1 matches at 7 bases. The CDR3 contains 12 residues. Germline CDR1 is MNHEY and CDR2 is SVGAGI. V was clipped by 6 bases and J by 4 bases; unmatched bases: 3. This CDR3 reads CASRGTDYEQYF. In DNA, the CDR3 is TGTGCCAGCAGGGGGACAGATTACGAGCAGTACTTC.

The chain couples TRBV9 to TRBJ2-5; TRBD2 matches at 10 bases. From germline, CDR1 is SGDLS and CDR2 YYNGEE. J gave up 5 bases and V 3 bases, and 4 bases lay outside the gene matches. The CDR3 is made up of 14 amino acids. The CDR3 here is CASSALAGEETQYF. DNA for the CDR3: TGTGCCAGCAGCGCCCTAGCGGGAGAGGAGACCCAGTACTTC.

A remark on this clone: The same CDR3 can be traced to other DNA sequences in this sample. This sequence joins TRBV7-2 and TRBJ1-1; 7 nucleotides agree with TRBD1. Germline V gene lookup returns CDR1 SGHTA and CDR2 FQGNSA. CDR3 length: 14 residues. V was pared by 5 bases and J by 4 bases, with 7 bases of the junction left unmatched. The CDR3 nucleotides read TGTGCCAGCAGCCTCGGCGCAGGGGGCACTGAAGCTTTCTTT. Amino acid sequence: CASSLGAGGTEAFF.

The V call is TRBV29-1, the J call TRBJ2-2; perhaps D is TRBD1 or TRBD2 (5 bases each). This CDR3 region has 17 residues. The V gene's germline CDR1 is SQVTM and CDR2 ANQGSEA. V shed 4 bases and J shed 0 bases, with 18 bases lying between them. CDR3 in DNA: TGCAGCGTTGTAGGGAGACCAGACAGAGCGAACACCGGGGAGCTGTTTTTT. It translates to CSVVGRPDRANTGELFF.

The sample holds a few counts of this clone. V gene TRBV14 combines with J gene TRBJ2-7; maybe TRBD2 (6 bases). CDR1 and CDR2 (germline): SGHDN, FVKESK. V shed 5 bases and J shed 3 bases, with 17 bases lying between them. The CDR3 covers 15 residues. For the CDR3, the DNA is TGTGCCAGCAGCGTCGACCAGCGCGGGATCTACGAGCAGTACTTC. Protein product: CASSVDQRGIYEQYF. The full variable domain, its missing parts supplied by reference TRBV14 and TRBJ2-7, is EAGVTQFPSHSVIEKGQTVTLRCDPISGHDNLYWYRRVMGKEIKFLLHFVKESKQDESGMPNNRFLAERTGGTYSTLKVQPAELEDSGVYFCASSVDQRGIYEQYFGPGTRLTVT.

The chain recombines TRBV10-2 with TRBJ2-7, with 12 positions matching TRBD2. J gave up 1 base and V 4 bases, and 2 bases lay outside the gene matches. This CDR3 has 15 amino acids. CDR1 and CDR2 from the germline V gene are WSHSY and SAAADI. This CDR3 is CASSGLAGGSYEQYF. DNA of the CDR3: TGCGCCAGCAGTGGTCTAGCGGGAGGGTCCTACGAGCAGTACTTC.